The 31 T cell receptor beta chains given below trace back to one sample, sequenced in a study of early T cells in non-severe SARS-CoV-2 infection. One entry per CDR3 protein, called by TCRdb with MiXCR from the 5' RACE reads. In the table there are some 80,000 distinct CDR3 sequences, more than 4% of which are singletons. Sequences were derived from whole blood, sampled at baseline. All receptors come from an adult who was a healthcare worker with PCR-confirmed SARS-CoV-2 infection or an uninfected control (not recorded which).

The J gene is TRBJ2-7, the V gene TRBV4-1, with 8 bases identical to TRBD1. After removal of 2 bases from V and 5 bases from J, the junction contained 8 bases not matched to a gene. Germline V lookup: CDR1 MGHRA, CDR2 YSYEKL. The CDR3 is 15 amino acids. The CDR3 DNA sequence: TGCGCCAGCAGCCAACCGACGGACAGGGCCCACGAGCAGTACTTC. Its translation: CASSQPTDRAHEQYF.

This clonotype was counted many times. V and J are TRBV2 and TRBJ2-7; 9 positions agree with TRBD2. CDR3 length: 13 amino acids. With 5 bases clipped from V and 3 bases from J, the junction kept 2 bases outside the gene matches. Per germline, CDR1 SNHLY and CDR2 FYNNEI. CDR3 loop: CASSKTSGYEQYF. In DNA form, the CDR3 reads TGTGCCAGCAGTAAGACTAGCGGCTACGAGCAGTACTTC. Together with reference TRBV2 and TRBJ2-7, the CDR3 gives the full variable domain: EPEVTQTPSHQVTQMGQEVILRCVPISNHLYFYWYRQILGQKVEFLVSFYNNEISEKSEIFDDQFSVERPDGSNFTLKIRSTKLEDSAMYFCASSKTSGYEQYFGPGTRLTVT.

This clonotype was recorded many times. This rearrangement joins TRBV20-1 to TRBJ2-3; D perhaps matches TRBD2 (6 bases). The CDR3 runs 13 residues. Germline V gene sequence: CDR1 DFQATT, CDR2 SNEGSKA (reference sequence). V dropped 3 bases and J dropped 2 bases, with 9 bases sitting between them. Here the CDR3 DNA reads TGCAGTGCTAGCTGGCGGGACACAGATACGCAGTATTTT. Its protein is CSASWRDTDTQYF.

This clonotype has at least ten counts. The chain links TRBV27 to TRBJ1-2, with 9 bases fitting TRBD1. This CDR3 is 13 amino acids long. Trimming took 2 bases from V and 8 from J; bases not matched to a gene: 3. CDR1 and CDR2 (germline): MNHEY, SMNVEV (reference sequence). The chain's CDR3 is CASSLGDREGYTF. In nucleotides, the CDR3 is TGTGCCAGCAGTTTAGGGGACAGGGAAGGCTACACCTTC.

This chain joins TRBV11-2 and TRBJ2-4; D gene ambiguous. Germline V gene lookup returns CDR1 SGHAT and CDR2 FQNNGV. Trimming shortened V by 4 bases and J by 2 bases, and 12 bases separated the two germline ends. The CDR3 is 15 residues long. The CDR3 is CASSSTRRTKNIQYF. CDR3 in DNA: TGTGCCAGCAGCTCCACCCGGCGCACCAAAAACATTCAGTACTTC.

This clonotype came up many times. CDR3 region: CASSFGTFYGYTF. The CDR3 DNA reads TGTGCCAGCAGCTTCGGGACTTTCTATGGCTACACCTTC. The chain uses TRBV7-9 and TRBJ1-2; a weak D match, TRBD1 (5 bases). The CDR3 extends over 13 amino acids. Trimming cost V 3 bases and J 4 bases, with 9 bases left between them. Germline CDR1 reads SEHNR; CDR2 reads FQNEAQ (reference sequence).

This clonotype was recorded many times. J is TRBJ2-6 and V is TRBV5-1, with D possibly matching TRBD1 (5 bases). The germline gives CDR1 SGHRS, CDR2 YFSETQ. There are 19 residues in the CDR3. V was cut by 0 bases and J by 2 bases, with 18 bases left in between. Written as DNA, the CDR3 is TGCGCCAGCAGCTTGGCAGGAACCCCAATCAGGGCTGGGGCCAACGTCCTGACTTTC. Translation: CASSLAGTPIRAGANVLTF.

This clonotype was seen a few times. This chain connects TRBV4-1 to TRBJ2-7; 14 nucleotides line up with TRBD2. The CDR3 totals 19 residues. V lost 4 bases and J lost 5; bases outside the gene matches: 16. Per the germline V gene, CDR1 is MGHRA and CDR2 is YSYEKL. DNA for the CDR3: TGCGCCAGCAGCCTCTACGGGACTAGCGGGAGAACATTGTCGGACGAGCAGTACTTC. Translating it yields CASSLYGTSGRTLSDEQYF.

This clonotype turned up a few times. The chain couples TRBV7-6 to TRBJ2-1; 7 bases are a match to TRBD2. The germline gives CDR1 SGHVS, CDR2 FNYEAQ. The CDR3 has 15 amino acids. With 5 bases clipped from V and 3 bases from J, the junction kept 7 bases outside the gene matches. The CDR3: CASSEGLPSYNEQFF. CDR3 in DNA: TGTGCCAGCAGCGAGGGACTACCCAGCTACAATGAGCAGTTCTTC.

The rearrangement joins TRBV10-3 to TRBJ2-4, with 12 bases lining up with TRBD2. J gave up 5 bases and V 0 bases, and 11 bases lay outside the gene matches. Germline-derived CDR1 and CDR2 are ENHRY and SYGVKD. This CDR3 region has 19 residues. CDR3 sequence: CAISESRLLAGGYENIQYF. The DNA of the CDR3 is TGTGCCATCAGTGAGTCGAGGCTCCTAGCGGGAGGGTACGAAAACATTCAGTACTTC.

This clonotype has a count of ten or more. This rearrangement joins TRBV27 to TRBJ2-7; weak D call: TRBD1 (7 bases). Germline-derived CDR1 and CDR2 are MNHEY and SMNVEV (reference sequence). This CDR3 contains 15 residues. Trimming removed 5 bases from V and 0 bases from J, with 14 bases in between. CDR3 coding DNA: TGTGCCAGCAGTGGGCGGGACAGCGTCTCCTACGAGCAGTACTTC. It yields the protein CASSGRDSVSYEQYF.

The rearrangement links TRBV7-9 to TRBJ2-3; 9 positions agree with TRBD1. V lost 5 bases and J lost 4; bases outside the gene matches: 7. Germline CDR1 reads SEHNR; CDR2 reads FQNEAQ (reference sequence). CDR3 length: 15 amino acids. This CDR3 reads CASSPGDRDPDTQYF. CDR3 DNA: TGTGCCAGCAGCCCGGGGGACAGGGACCCAGATACGCAGTATTTT. Supplemented by reference TRBV7-9 and TRBJ2-3, the full variable domain reads DTGVSQNPRHKITKRGQNVTFRCDPISEHNRLYWYRQTLGQGPEFLTYFQNEAQLEKSRLLSDRFSAERPKGSFSTLEIQRTEQGDSAMYLCASSPGDRDPDTQYFGPGTRLTVL.

This clonotype was counted only a few times. The chain joins TRBV5-1 to TRBJ1-2, with TRBD1 matching 10 bases. Germline V gene sequence: CDR1 SGHRS, CDR2 YFSETQ. The CDR3 runs to 14 residues. J lost 6 bases, V lost 4 bases, and 6 bases had no gene match. This CDR3 is CASSTGQGSNGYTF. CDR3 in DNA: TGCGCCAGCAGCACGGGACAGGGGTCGAATGGCTACACCTTC.

At least ten counts were recorded for this clonotype. The chain's CDR3 is CASSARGPSGEQYF. CDR3 nucleotides: TGTGCCAGCAGTGCCAGGGGTCCTTCTGGGGAGCAGTACTTC. The J gene is TRBJ2-7, the V gene TRBV27; tentatively, D is TRBD1 (6 bases). Germline values: CDR1 MNHEY, CDR2 SMNVEV (reference sequence). Trimming shortened V by 5 bases and J by 7 bases, and 18 bases separated the two germline ends. The CDR3 covers 14 residues.

This clonotype was found many times. This rearrangement joins TRBV2 to TRBJ2-5, with 13 bases that match TRBD2. This CDR3 region has 15 residues. V dropped 7 bases and J dropped 3; count of bases not matched to a gene: 5. Germline CDR1 is SNHLY and CDR2 is FYNNEI. The CDR3 DNA reads TGTGCCAGCACCCCCGGACTAGCGGGAGAAGAGACCCAGTACTTC. This translates into CASTPGLAGEETQYF.

This rearrangement joins TRBV14 to TRBJ1-2; D unclear. Trimming cost V 5 bases and J 0 bases, with 16 bases left between them. From germline, CDR1 is SGHDN and CDR2 FVKESK. This CDR3 region has 16 residues. The CDR3 DNA is TGTGCCAGCAGCACGGGAAGCAGTAGGGCTAACTATGGCTACACCTTC. Protein: CASSTGSSRANYGYTF.

This clonotype was seen ten or more times. V is TRBV6-2 or TRBV6-3 and J is TRBJ1-1; 7 nucleotides match TRBD1. This CDR3 has 15 amino acids. Germline loops: CDR1 MNHEY, CDR2 SVGEGT. With 6 bases clipped from V and 0 bases from J, the junction kept 7 bases outside the gene matches. CDR3: CASSRGQYMNTEAFF. DNA for the CDR3: TGTGCCAGCAGCCGGGGACAGTACATGAACACTGAAGCTTTCTTT.

This clonotype came up many times. The chain combines TRBV30 with TRBJ1-1; the match to TRBD1 covers 7 bases. CDR3 length equals 13 residues. CDR1 GTSNPN and CDR2 SVGIG come from the germline V gene (reference sequence). After removal of 2 bases from V and 1 base from J, the junction contained 1 base not matched to a gene. CDR3 loop: CAWSWDRNTEAFF. The DNA for the CDR3 is TGTGCCTGGAGTTGGGACAGGAACACTGAAGCTTTCTTT. Supplemented by reference TRBV30 and TRBJ1-1, the full variable domain reads SQTIHQWPATLVQPVGSPLSLECTVEGTSNPNLYWYRQAAGRGLQLLFYSVGIGQISSEVPQNLSASRPQDRQFILSSKKLLLSDSGFYLCAWSWDRNTEAFFGQGTRLTVV.

This clonotype was found many times. The chain is built from TRBV7-9 and TRBJ2-7; a weak D match, TRBD1 (5 bases). CDR1 and CDR2 (germline): SEHNR, FQNEAQ (reference sequence). The CDR3 runs to 16 residues. Trimming stripped 4 bases from V and 0 bases from J, with 16 bases between. CDR3: CASSWPRVGDSYEQYF. CDR3 DNA: TGTGCCAGCAGCTGGCCCCGGGTAGGGGACTCCTACGAGCAGTACTTC.

This clonotype showed up many times. The rearrangement joins TRBV6-5 to TRBJ1-2; maybe TRBD1 (6 bases). Trimming removed 7 bases from V and 4 bases from J, with 13 bases in between. The V gene's germline CDR1 is MNHEY and CDR2 SVGAGI. This CDR3 spans 13 amino acids. CDR3 DNA: TGTGCCAGCAACAAGGGGGAGAGCTATGGCTACACCTTC. Amino acids: CASNKGESYGYTF.

This clonotype was observed at least ten times. This chain connects TRBV7-2 to TRBJ2-3, with 8 bases matching TRBD1. The CDR3 length is 15 residues. Germline CDR1 reads SGHTA; CDR2 reads FQGNSA. J gave up 3 bases and V 5 bases, and 7 bases lay outside the gene matches. CDR3 protein: CASSHRTGRTDTQYF. In DNA form, the CDR3 reads TGTGCCAGCAGCCATAGGACAGGGAGGACAGATACGCAGTATTTT.

This clonotype was recorded many times. The chain links TRBV10-3 to TRBJ2-1; D is unclear. There are 13 residues in the CDR3. Per germline, CDR1 ENHRY and CDR2 SYGVKD. The germline V and J ends were trimmed by 10 bases and 6 bases, with 16 bases remaining between them. The CDR3 region has the DNA TGTGCCACCCAGCCGCGTGATTCCAATGAGCAGTTCTTC. It yields the protein CATQPRDSNEQFF.

This clonotype was seen a few times. The chain uses TRBV12-3 or TRBV12-4 and TRBJ2-7; the D gene is possibly TRBD2 (6 bases). V gave up 3 bases and J gave up 4 bases, with 13 bases separating them. The length of the CDR3 is 14 residues. This CDR3 is CASSFFLAEYEQYF. CDR3 nucleotide sequence: TGTGCCAGCAGTTTTTTTTTAGCGGAGTACGAGCAGTACTTC.

The chain carries TRBV5-1 and TRBJ1-5; D is possibly TRBD1 (6 bases). The length of the CDR3 is 13 residues. Trimming cost V 2 bases and J 6 bases, with 9 bases left between them. From germline, CDR1 is SGHRS and CDR2 YFSETQ. The CDR3 DNA sequence: TGCGCCAGCAGCTTACAGGGAACTCAGCCCCAGCATTTT. This encodes CASSLQGTQPQHF.

This clonotype was recorded at least ten times. The rearrangement uses TRBV7-8 and TRBJ1-6; 9 bases line up with TRBD1. V lost 5 bases and J lost 7; bases outside the gene matches: 6. Per the germline V gene, CDR1 is SGHVS and CDR2 is FQNEAQ. The CDR3 loop spans 15 amino acids. The CDR3 nucleotides are TGTGCCAGCAGCCTACGGACAGGGGCAAATTCACCCCTCCACTTT. Encoded protein: CASSLRTGANSPLHF.

This clonotype came up many times. The rearrangement joins TRBV12-3 or TRBV12-4 to TRBJ1-1; tentative D call: TRBD1 (5 bases). The CDR3 spans 18 residues. V gave up 2 bases and J gave up 4 bases, with 23 bases separating them. The CDR3 sequence is CASSLWVGREGFGTEAFF. The CDR3 nucleotides read TGTGCCAGCAGTTTATGGGTCGGCAGGGAAGGGTTCGGCACTGAAGCTTTCTTT.

This clonotype was seen only a few times. The chain combines TRBV4-1 with TRBJ2-1; 12 positions match TRBD2. Germline V gives CDR1 MGHRA, CDR2 YSYEKL. The CDR3 loop spans 15 amino acids. J was trimmed by 7 bases and V by 4 bases; bases with no gene match: 5. The CDR3 loop reads CASSPGLAGLNEQFF. The CDR3 nucleotides are TGCGCCAGCAGCCCGGGACTAGCGGGCTTAAATGAGCAGTTCTTC.

This clonotype has ten or more counts. The chain combines TRBV11-3 with TRBJ1-1; unclear D gene. The CDR3 is made up of 15 amino acids. V was clipped by 3 bases and J by 1 base, with 12 bases between them. Germline CDR1 reads SGHNT; CDR2 reads YENEEA. CDR3 nucleotide sequence: TGTGCCAGCAGCTTGGAGCCGGGGTCGAACACTGAAGCTTTCTTT. Its translation is CASSLEPGSNTEAFF.

V gene TRBV10-3 combines with J gene TRBJ2-5; TRBD2 matches 13 bases. CDR1 is ENHRY, CDR2 SYGVKD, per germline. The CDR3 runs to 17 residues. V shed 11 bases and J 1 base; nucleotides not matched to a gene: 13. As DNA, the CDR3 is TGTGCCGCCCGGCCTGGGGGACTAGCGGGAACCCAAGAGACCCAGTACTTC. Protein: CAARPGGLAGTQETQYF.

This chain uses TRBV5-5 with TRBJ2-2, with 13 bases matching TRBD2. After removal of 4 bases from V and 4 bases from J, the junction contained 4 bases not matched to a gene. CDR3 length equals 16 residues. Germline V CDR1 and CDR2: SGHKS, YYEKEE (reference sequence). The CDR3 loop is CASSPRLAGGTGELFF. As DNA, the CDR3 is TGTGCCAGCAGCCCCCGACTAGCGGGAGGCACCGGGGAGCTGTTTTTT.

This clonotype has ten or more counts. The gene calls are TRBV21-1 and TRBJ1-2; the table calls TRBD1, which could not be checked here. TRBV21-1 is a documented pseudogene. This CDR3 has 16 residues. The CDR3 DNA follows: TGTGCCAGCAGCAAACCCCCCCGACAGGGTAGCTATGGCTACACCTTC. The encoded protein is CASSKPPRQGSYGYTF.